Only one count was recorded for the clone carrying this T cell receptor beta chain. This entry belongs to a study of memory CD4+ T cells and cytomegalovirus serostatus. Sequencing was performed with immunoSEQ multiplex PCR; in TCRdb, only in-frame clones are kept and a portion is missing. The table shows 60,000 or so clones, with more than 70% occurring only once. Single viable CD3+CD4+CD8-CD45RO+ cells were sorted as the memory CD4+ T cells. The sequence derives from an adult in good health and CMV-seronegative. Some clones in this sample may be carry-over from other donors' samples. Sequenced sample: memory CD4+ T cells from blood.

CDR3 in amino acids: CASSLFGAGPEAFF. CDR3 bases: TGTGCCAGCAGCCTCTTTGGGGCTGGACCTGAAGCTTTCTTT. J is TRBJ1-1 and V is TRBV6-1; tentative D call: TRBD1 (5 bases). The CDR3 is made up of 14 amino acids. Trimming cost V 6 bases and J 6 bases, with 17 bases left between them. Germline lookup yields CDR1 MNHNS and CDR2 SASEGT.